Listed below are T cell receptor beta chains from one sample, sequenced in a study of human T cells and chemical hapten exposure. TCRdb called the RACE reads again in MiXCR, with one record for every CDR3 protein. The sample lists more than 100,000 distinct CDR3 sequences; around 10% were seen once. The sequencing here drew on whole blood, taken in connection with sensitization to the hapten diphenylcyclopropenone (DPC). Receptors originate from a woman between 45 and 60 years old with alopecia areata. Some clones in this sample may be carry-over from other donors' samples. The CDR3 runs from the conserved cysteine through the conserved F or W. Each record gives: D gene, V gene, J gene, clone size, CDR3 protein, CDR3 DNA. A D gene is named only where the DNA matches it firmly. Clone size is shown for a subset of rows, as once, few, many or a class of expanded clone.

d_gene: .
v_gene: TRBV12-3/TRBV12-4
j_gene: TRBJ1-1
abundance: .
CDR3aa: CASSWGGVLGEAFF
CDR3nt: TGTGCCAGCAGTTGGGGTGGGGTTTTAGGAGAAGCTTTCTTT

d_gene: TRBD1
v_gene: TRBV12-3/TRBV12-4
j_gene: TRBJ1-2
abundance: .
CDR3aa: CASSLQGGRYGYTF
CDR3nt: TGTGCCAGCAGTTTACAGGGGGGCCGGTATGGCTACACCTTC

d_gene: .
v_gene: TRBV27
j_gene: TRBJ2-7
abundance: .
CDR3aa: CASSLTLTGQLSYEQYF
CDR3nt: TGTGCCAGCAGTTTGACCCTGACCGGGCAGCTCTCCTACGAGCAGTACTTC

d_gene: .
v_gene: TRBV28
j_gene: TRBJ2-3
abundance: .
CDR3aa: CASSLEAGQITDTQYF
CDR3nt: TGTGCCAGCAGTTTAGAGGCGGGACAGATCACAGATACGCAGTATTTT

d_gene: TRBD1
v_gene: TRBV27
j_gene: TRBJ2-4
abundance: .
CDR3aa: CASRTDRVVNIQYF
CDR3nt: TGTGCCAGCAGAACCGACAGGGTTGTAAACATTCAGTACTTC

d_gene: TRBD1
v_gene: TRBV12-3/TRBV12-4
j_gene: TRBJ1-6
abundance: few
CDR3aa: CASSWTGGASPLHF
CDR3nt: TGTGCCAGCAGTTGGACAGGGGGAGCTTCACCCCTCCACTTT

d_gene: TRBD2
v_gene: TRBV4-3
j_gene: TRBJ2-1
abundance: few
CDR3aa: CASSLGGGYSYNEQFF
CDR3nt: TGCGCCAGCAGCCTGGGGGGGGGGTACTCCTACAATGAGCAGTTCTTC

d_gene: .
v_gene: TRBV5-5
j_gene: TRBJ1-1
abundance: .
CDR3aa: CASSWGAGTEAFF
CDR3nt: TGTGCCAGCAGCTGGGGGGCTGGCACTGAAGCTTTCTTT

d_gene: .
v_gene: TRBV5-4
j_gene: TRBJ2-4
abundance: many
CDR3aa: CASSRRDERSWYF
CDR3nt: TGTGCCAGCAGCCGGAGGGACGAACGGTCATGGTACTTC

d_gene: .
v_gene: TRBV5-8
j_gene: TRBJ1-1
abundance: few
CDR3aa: CASSSRGTDTEAFF
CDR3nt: TGTGCCAGCAGCTCAAGGGGGACGGACACTGAAGCTTTCTTT

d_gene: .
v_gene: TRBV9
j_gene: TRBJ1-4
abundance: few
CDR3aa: CASSAGRSGWGEKLFF
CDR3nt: TGTGCCAGCAGCGCGGGACGCTCAGGATGGGGGGAAAAACTGTTTTTT

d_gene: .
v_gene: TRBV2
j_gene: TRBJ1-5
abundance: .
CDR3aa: CASRGRFTYSNQPQHF
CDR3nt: TGTGCCAGCAGAGGACGGTTTACTTATAGCAATCAGCCCCAGCATTTT

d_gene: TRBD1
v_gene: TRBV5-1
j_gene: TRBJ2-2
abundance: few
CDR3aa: CASSLLRGPGELFF
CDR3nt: TGCGCCAGCAGCTTACTCAGGGGGCCCGGGGAGCTGTTTTTT